This passage covers 21 T cell receptor beta chains from one sample sequenced in a study of OX40 agonist ivuxolimab in advanced cancers. Profiling relied on immunoSEQ multiplex PCR, and the TCRdb table lists in-frame clones only, not all of them. This table holds approximately 67,000 clones, over 80% found once. Source: CD4+ or CD8+ T cells sorted from blood, taken in a trial of the OX40 agonist ivuxolimab. These receptors originate from an adult with an advanced solid tumor such as melanoma, head and neck, liver or kidney cancer.

The V call is TRBV5-6, the J call TRBJ1-5; D not resolved. The CDR3 spans 15 residues. Germline V gene data show CDR1 as SGHDT and CDR2 as YYEEEE. Trimming pared 0 bases from V and 2 bases from J, leaving 9 bases between. The CDR3 loop reads CASSLGGHRNQPQHF. The DNA of the CDR3 is TGTGCCAGCAGCTTGGGGGGTCACCGCAATCAGCCCCAGCATTTT. Filled out from reference TRBV5-6 and TRBJ1-5, the complete variable domain reads DAGVTQSPTHLIKTRGQQVTLRCSPKSGHDTVSWYQQALGQGPQFIFQYYEEEERQRGNFPDRFSGHQFPNYSSELNVNALLLGDSALYLCASSLGGHRNQPQHFGDGTRLSIL.

The chain joins TRBV7-8 to TRBJ1-1; D is undetermined. V lost 1 base and J 2 bases, leaving 2 bases between the germline ends. Germline lookup yields CDR1 SGHVS and CDR2 FQNEAQ. The CDR3 totals 12 residues. The CDR3 DNA is TGTGCCAGCAGCTTAGATAACACTGAAGCTTTCTTT. This sequence encodes CASSLDNTEAFF.

The chain is built from TRBV5-6 and TRBJ2-7; 8 bases agree with TRBD1. V trimming: 0 bases; J trimming: 4 bases; junction bases outside the gene matches: 3. The CDR3 extends over 14 amino acids. Per germline, CDR1 SGHDT and CDR2 YYEEEE. This CDR3 is CASSLAGGVYEQYF. The CDR3 DNA is TGTGCCAGCAGCTTGGCAGGGGGCGTATACGAGCAGTACTTC.

The chain links TRBV28 to TRBJ2-3; TRBD1 matches 9 bases. Germline values: CDR1 MDHEN, CDR2 SYDVKM. The length of the CDR3 is 15 residues. With V trimmed by 6 bases and J by 2 bases, 6 bases remained unmatched. In nucleotides, the CDR3 is TGTGCCAGCAGCAGACGGGACAGGGCCACAGATACGCAGTATTTT. Translating gives CASSRRDRATDTQYF.

The rearrangement links TRBV7-9 to TRBJ2-7; D may match TRBD1 or TRBD2 (5 bases each). V dropped 1 base and J dropped 7 bases, with 8 bases sitting between them. There are 12 residues in the CDR3. Per the germline V gene, CDR1 is SEHNR and CDR2 is FQNEAQ (reference sequence). The CDR3 DNA follows: TGTGCCAGCAGCTTAGGAGGGACGGAGCAGTACTTC. Amino acids: CASSLGGTEQYF.

The V gene is TRBV19, the J gene TRBJ2-1, with 8 bases that match TRBD1. The ends lost 5 bases at V and 5 bases at J; junction bases unmatched: 8. CDR3 length: 15 amino acids. Germline CDR1 LNHDA, CDR2 SQIVND (reference sequence). Written as DNA, the CDR3 is TGTGCCAGTAGTCACACAGGGGGTTCCCACAATGAGCAGTTCTTC. Protein: CASSHTGGSHNEQFF.

V and J are TRBV4-3 and TRBJ1-4; 7 bases fit TRBD1. J gave up 5 bases and V 1 base, and 7 bases lay outside the gene matches. This CDR3 comprises 16 residues. Germline V gene lookup returns CDR1 LGHNA and CDR2 YSLEER. This CDR3 is CASSQVKTGTNEKLFF. CDR3 DNA: TGCGCCAGCAGCCAAGTTAAGACAGGGACGAATGAAAAACTGTTTTTT.

DNA of the CDR3: TGTGCCAGCGGTCCGGACAGCCAAGAGACCCAGTACTTC. Amino acids: CASGPDSQETQYF. The J gene is TRBJ2-5, the V gene TRBV25-1; tentatively, D is TRBD1 (6 bases). V lost 8 bases and J lost 1, with 11 bases in between. The CDR3 contains 13 residues. CDR1 and CDR2 (germline): MGHDK, SYGVNS. Full variable domain (outside the CDR3, taken from reference TRBV25-1 and TRBJ2-5): EADIYQTPRYLVIGTGKKITLECSQTMGHDKMYWYQQDPGMELHLIHYSYGVNSTEKGDLSSESTVSRIRTEHFPLTLESARPSHTSQYLCASGPDSQETQYFGPGTRLLVL.

This clone was observed once. The J gene is TRBJ1-2, the V gene TRBV13; D is possibly TRBD1 (5 bases). Germline assignment: CDR1 PRHDT and CDR2 FYEKMQ (reference sequence). V lost 2 bases and J lost 2, with 15 bases in between. CDR3 length: 16 amino acids. The chain's CDR3 is CASSLSFGDSNYGYTF. Here the CDR3 DNA reads TGTGCCAGCAGCTTATCGTTCGGCGACAGCAACTATGGCTACACCTTC.

This clone was picked up one time. The J gene is TRBJ2-7, the V gene TRBV7-2; no definite D call. Germline loops: CDR1 SGHTA, CDR2 FQGNSA. V gave up 3 bases and J gave up 4 bases, with 10 bases separating them. This CDR3 region has 13 residues. The CDR3 nucleotides are TGTGCCAGCAGCTTCCCCGGGCCATACGAGCAGTACTTC. It encodes CASSFPGPYEQYF.

The gene calls are TRBV10-3 and TRBJ1-1; D might be TRBD1 (5 bases). CDR3 size: 16 residues. Germline V gene sequence: CDR1 ENHRY, CDR2 SYGVKD. Trimming stripped 11 bases from V and 1 base from J, with 23 bases between. The CDR3 bases are TGTGCCTCGCAGGGTTTGCGCGAGGGAGGGAACACTGAAGCTTTCTTT. This codes for CASQGLREGGNTEAFF.

The chain joins TRBV27 to TRBJ2-1; a possible D gene is TRBD2 (5 bases). This CDR3 spans 16 amino acids. Between the trimmed V and J ends, which lost 1 base and 0 bases, there was a span of 10 bases. Looked up from germline, CDR1 is MNHEY and CDR2 is SMNVEV (reference sequence). CDR3 sequence: CASSLYTGSSYNEQFF. CDR3 DNA: TGTGCCAGCAGTTTATATACGGGAAGCTCCTACAATGAGCAGTTCTTC.

The chain links TRBV6-5 to TRBJ1-2; 9 bases match TRBD1. This CDR3 has 14 amino acids. The J segment lost 4 bases and the V segment lost 5 bases, leaving 5 bases of the junction unmatched. From germline, CDR1 is MNHEY and CDR2 SVGAGI. CDR3 coding DNA: TGTGCCAGCAGTAAGGGACAGGGAGGCTATGGCTACACCTTC. Encoded protein: CASSKGQGGYGYTF.

The chain employs TRBV9 and TRBJ2-7; 7 positions agree with TRBD1. Germline-derived CDR1 and CDR2 are SGDLS and YYNGEE. V gave up 0 bases and J gave up 3 bases; unmatched junction bases: 12. This CDR3 has 17 residues. The CDR3 DNA sequence: TGTGCCAGCAGCGTAGGGAGCGAGGGGGCCGATGGCTACGAGCAGTACTTC. Protein: CASSVGSEGADGYEQYF.

CDR3 residues: CASSGTGDAYNEQFF. CDR3 DNA: TGTGCCAGTAGTGGCACAGGGGATGCCTACAATGAGCAGTTCTTC. This chain uses TRBV19 with TRBJ2-1; TRBD1 matches at 7 bases. This CDR3 spans 15 amino acids. The ends lost 5 bases at V and 2 bases at J; junction bases unmatched: 6. Germline-derived CDR1 and CDR2 are LNHDA and SQIVND (reference sequence). Filled out from reference TRBV19 and TRBJ2-1, the complete variable domain reads DGGITQSPKYLFRKEGQNVTLSCEQNLNHDAMYWYRQDPGQGLRLIYYSQIVNDFQKGDIAEGYSVSREKKESFPLTVTSAQKNPTAFYLCASSGTGDAYNEQFFGPGTRLTVL.

This chain links TRBV28 with TRBJ2-2; D is perhaps TRBD2 (5 bases). CDR3 length equals 14 residues. V gave up 2 bases and J gave up 6 bases, with 10 bases separating them. Per the germline V gene, CDR1 is MDHEN and CDR2 is SYDVKM. The CDR3 nucleotides read TGTGCCAGCAGTTTAGAGGGAGATGCCGGGGAGCTGTTTTTT. Translated, it gives CASSLEGDAGELFF.

The chain is built from TRBV5-4 and TRBJ1-5; D is possibly TRBD1 (5 bases). Trimming pared 3 bases from V and 7 bases from J, leaving 8 bases between. The CDR3 extends over 12 amino acids. Germline V gene data show CDR1 as SGHNT and CDR2 as YYREEE (reference sequence). The CDR3 sequence is CASSWGSQPQHF. CDR3 sequence (DNA): TGTGCCAGCAGCTGGGGGTCGCAGCCCCAGCATTTT.

In its sample, this clone was seen a few times. The gene calls are TRBV2 and TRBJ2-7, with a tentative D call TRBD2 (5 bases). Between the trimmed V and J ends, which lost 3 bases and 7 bases, there was a span of 10 bases. Germline V gene data show CDR1 as SNHLY and CDR2 as FYNNEI. The CDR3 totals 12 residues. The CDR3 loop reads CASSDLGREQYF. CDR3 nucleotide sequence: TGTGCCAGCAGTGACTTGGGGAGAGAGCAGTACTTC.

The V and J genes are TRBV13 and TRBJ1-2; maybe TRBD1 (5 bases). Trimming cost V 3 bases and J 7 bases, with 15 bases left between them. The germline gives CDR1 PRHDT, CDR2 FYEKMQ (reference sequence). This CDR3 spans 14 amino acids. The CDR3 DNA is TGTGCCAGCAGCTTGGGTGGCAGGGCTGGTGGCTACACCTTC. Translating gives CASSLGGRAGGYTF.

This sequence joins TRBV7-9 and TRBJ2-7; no definite D call. The CDR3 sequence is 13 residues long. Trimming removed 4 bases at V and 4 bases at J, with 11 bases between. In germline, CDR1 is SEHNR, CDR2 FQNEAQ (reference sequence). In DNA form, the CDR3 reads TGTGCCAGCAGCTCAACTGGGGTGTACGAGCAGTACTTC. Translation: CASSSTGVYEQYF.

J is TRBJ1-2 and V is TRBV4-1; D is ambiguous. The V gene lost 4 bases and the J gene lost 3 bases, with 12 bases spanning the gap. The CDR3 covers 14 residues. Germline CDR1 and CDR2: MGHRA and YSYEKL. The CDR3 bases are TGCGCCAGCAGCCTGGGCCCCTTGGACTATGGCTACACCTTC. This codes for CASSLGPLDYGYTF.